This T cell receptor beta chain was identified during a study of T cell repertoires in cytomegalovirus infection. Study-level background: Through public TCR beta signatures, both CMV infection and matching HLA type were indicated. Study results and caveats: The response measured ex vivo was dominated by TCR beta clonotypes (HLA-C-restricted and CMV-specific). Carriers of CMV and the relevant HLA type were discriminated by public TCR beta frequency.

TCRdb re-called the reads with MiXCR, one entry per CDR3 protein. In the table there are approximately 500,000 distinct CDR3 sequences, about 11% of which are singletons. The CDR3 consists of 16 residues. Per germline, CDR1 SGHRS and CDR2 YFSETQ. Trimming pared 0 bases from V and 5 bases from J, leaving 15 bases between. Remarks on this clonotype: Its antigen remains unknown.

V and J are TRBV5-1 and TRBJ2-1; a possible D gene is TRBD1 (5 bases). This sequence originates from a human donor in good health (CMV status not recorded). Some clones in this sample may be carry-over from other donors' samples. Source material: PBMCs. CDR3 sequence: CASSLEGRASHNEQFF. The CDR3 DNA follows: TGCGCCAGCAGCTTGGAGGGCAGGGCATCCCACAATGAGCAGTTCTTC.